This TCR beta chain was identified during a study of CD8 T cells in Susac syndrome. CD8+ and CD4+ T cells from blood underwent TCR beta sequencing, which was carried out in a high-throughput format. TEMRA cells were enriched by FACS, while CD8+ and CD4+ T cells were obtained through a negative isolation that was performed magnetically. This CDR3 region has 14 residues. From germline, CDR1 is MNHNS and CDR2 SASEGT. Trimming left V 2 bases short and J 5 bases short, with 10 bases between. cDNA came from about 0.5 to 1 ug RNA primed by random hexamers. The CDR3 of TCR beta was amplified by immunoSEQ multiplex PCR across 54 Vbeta and 13 Jbeta. A single record per CDR3 protein comes from TCRdb applying MiXCR to the immunoSEQ multiplex PCR reads. This table has approximately 190,000 distinct CDR3 sequences, under 95% appearing once.

The chain recombines TRBV6-1 with TRBJ1-5; D is unresolved. Sequenced: CD4+ T cells from PBMCs. This TCR came from a human donor in good health. The CDR3 loop reads CASSERSPYQPQHF. Here the CDR3 DNA reads TGTGCCAGCAGTGAAAGGAGCCCCTATCAGCCCCAGCATTTT.